The 10 T cell receptor beta chains below all came from one sample that was sequenced in a study of blood T cells in healthy people across ages. With a J-beta primer mix and a sample-barcoded 5' primer, a second PCR ran roughly 6 to 12 cycles. TCRdb reprocessed the 5' RACE reads via MiXCR and lists one record per CDR3 protein. This sample has nearly 800,000 distinct CDR3 sequences, with approximately 25% found just once. A further study also used this sample, focusing on T cells of mothers and their children.

Sample: blood. All receptors come from a boy younger than 18 in good health.

CDR3 coding DNA: TGCAGCGCTGACTGGCCAGGCACATATGGCTACACCTTC. As protein: CSADWPGTYGYTF. The V and J genes are TRBV29-1 and TRBJ1-2; D is ambiguous. Germline loops: CDR1 SQVTM, CDR2 ANQGSEA. Trimming removed 7 bases at V and 5 bases at J, with 17 bases between. This CDR3 contains 13 residues.

V gene TRBV6-2 or TRBV6-3 combines with J gene TRBJ2-2; possibly TRBD2 for D (5 bases). V was cut by 7 bases and J by 1 base, with 16 bases left in between. This CDR3 is 16 amino acids long. Germline CDR1 is MNHEY and CDR2 is SVGEGT. The CDR3 bases are TGTGCCAGCAACCTACCTCTGGCGGGGAACACCGGGGAGCTGTTTTTT. Its protein is CASNLPLAGNTGELFF.

The chain recombines TRBV20-1 with TRBJ2-7, with 7 bases aligning to TRBD2. The CDR3 runs to 15 residues. Germline V gene lookup returns CDR1 DFQATT and CDR2 SNEGSKA (reference sequence). CDR3 protein: CSSRTGPSGTYEQYF. Here the CDR3 DNA reads TGCAGCAGCCGTACGGGGCCTAGCGGCACCTACGAGCAGTACTTC.

The chain recombines TRBV30 with TRBJ1-4, with no clear D. Germline CDR1 reads GTSNPN; CDR2 reads SVGIG (reference sequence). The CDR3 length is 13 residues. Trimming shortened V by 2 bases and J by 3 bases, and 7 bases separated the two germline ends. The CDR3 loop reads CAWSNGPNEKLFF. CDR3 in DNA: TGTGCCTGGAGTAACGGCCCTAATGAAAAACTGTTTTTT.

The V call is TRBV29-1, the J call TRBJ2-2, with 10 bases fitting TRBD1. Per the germline V gene, CDR1 is SQVTM and CDR2 is ANQGSEA. This CDR3 is 12 amino acids long. The V segment lost 7 bases and the J segment 5 bases; nucleotides outside the gene matches: 1. CDR3 nucleotides: TGCAGCGCGGGACAGGGGACCGGGGAGCTGTTTTTT. Translating it yields CSAGQGTGELFF.

This clonotype was counted between two and nine times. The chain couples TRBV12-3 or TRBV12-4 to TRBJ1-2; TRBD1 aligns across 8 bases. CDR3 length: 15 residues. The V and J ends lost 5 bases and 4 bases, in that order; junction bases with no gene match: 9. The CDR3 spells CASSPRTGSIYGYTF. CDR3 DNA: TGTGCCAGCAGTCCCCGGACAGGGAGTATCTATGGCTACACCTTC.

This clonotype was counted between two and nine times. This chain links TRBV4-3 with TRBJ2-5; 7 bases map to TRBD2. This CDR3 contains 13 residues. V dropped 3 bases and J dropped 6; count of bases not matched to a gene: 4. Germline V gene data show CDR1 as LGHNA and CDR2 as YSLEER. The CDR3 loop reads CASSQRESQTQYF. CDR3 DNA sequence: TGCGCCAGCAGCCAGCGGGAGTCGCAGACCCAGTACTTC.

This clonotype was seen a few times. The chain employs TRBV5-6 and TRBJ2-2; 10 bases fit TRBD1. In germline, CDR1 is SGHDT, CDR2 YYEEEE. The CDR3 has 18 residues. V trimming: 4 bases; J trimming: 5 bases; junction bases outside the gene matches: 14. The CDR3 is CASSPRQGGTGETGELFF. The CDR3 nucleotides read TGTGCCAGCAGCCCCCGGCAGGGGGGGACAGGGGAGACCGGGGAGCTGTTTTTT.

This clonotype was detected a few times. V and J are TRBV28 and TRBJ2-5; 9 positions agree with TRBD1. The germline gives CDR1 MDHEN, CDR2 SYDVKM. The CDR3 sequence is 14 residues long. V shed 5 bases, J shed 5 bases, and the junction held 6 bases outside the gene matches. CDR3 loop: CASSDGQGRETQYF. The CDR3 DNA follows: TGTGCCAGCAGTGACGGACAGGGGAGGGAGACCCAGTACTTC.

This clonotype was detected only a few times. This chain uses TRBV7-3 with TRBJ2-3; 8 bases are shared with TRBD2. Trimming cost V 4 bases and J 3 bases; bases outside gene matches: 9. Per germline, CDR1 SGHTA and CDR2 FQGTGA. This CDR3 contains 16 residues. CDR3: CASSSDGRAGTDTQYF. In nucleotides, the CDR3 is TGTGCCAGCAGCTCGGACGGGAGGGCCGGGACAGATACGCAGTATTTT.